The following is a T cell receptor beta chain sequence with its context. The antigen is not known. TCRdb recomputed calls from the reads with MiXCR, one row per CDR3 protein. The sample consists of 700,000 to 900,000 distinct CDR3 sequences, about 28% of them appearing once. V was pared by 5 bases and J by 2 bases, with 13 bases between. There are 15 residues in the CDR3. Germline CDR1 is MDHEN and CDR2 is SYDVKM. The entry originates in a study of T cell repertoires in cytomegalovirus infection. Whole-study context: Well-studied HLA-B-restricted CMV epitopes were used in the study alongside recently identified HLA-C-restricted ones.

This clonotype was obtained from a human donor in good health (CMV status not recorded). Some clones in this sample may be carry-over from other donors' samples. Material: cultured CD8+ T cells from PBMCs, obtained from culture after CMV antigen stimulation. The rearrangement uses TRBV28 and TRBJ2-1, with D possibly being TRBD1 or TRBD2 (5 bases each). Written as DNA, the CDR3 is TGTGCCAGCAGTACCGACCGAGGGGCCTACAATGAGCAGTTCTTC. Amino acid sequence: CASSTDRGAYNEQFF.